This T cell receptor (beta chain) was captured in a study of blood T cell repertoires in COVID-19. As for the study in general: T cells, B-cell-depleted T cells, or PBMCs provided the cDNA or gDNA that served as material.

Per the original methods: Amplification with reference gene primers provided the estimates of nucleated cell counts. The data were produced by immunoSEQ multiplex PCR, yet TCRdb's version contains in-frame clones alone and is incomplete. The V and J calls and clone size come from that table; D and trimming were worked out from the DNA. The sample comprises approximately 56,000 clones, about four fifths of which are singletons, and 6.5% to 8.5% rests with the top ten. Germline trimming cut 2 bases from V and 0 bases from J; bases unmatched to any gene: 9. The CDR3 is made up of 18 amino acids. This TCR came from a man aged 70-80 years with active COVID-19. V usage is TRBV23-1 and J usage is TRBJ1-4; 7 positions agree with TRBD1. TRBV23-1 is given ORF status, its function remaining uncertain. Sequences were obtained from peripheral blood. CDR3 bases: TGCGCCAGCAGTCAAACCCGACAGGGCCTTGCAACTAATGAAAAACTGTTTTTT. This translates into CASSQTRQGLATNEKLFF.